This T cell receptor beta chain emerged from a study of long-term antiretroviral therapy in people with HIV (dated by TCRdb to 2021 to 2024). Regarding the complete study: The earliest samples were collected about a decade before the 2015 WHO recommendation for immediate ART, when ART was typically delayed until CD4 counts fell. A total of under 250 cryopreserved PBMC samples were contributed to the cohort by 30 adults with confirmed HIV infection, with samples collected serially over a mean of approximately six years (range 1-12). Of the 30 or so participants with HIV, some 12 were female. No cross-contamination during QIAcube processing turned up in test extractions that ran a monoclonal T-cell line alongside more than 30 polyclonal samples. This retrospective serial study examined whether starting ART and sustained HIV suppression were associated with changes in the composition and diversity of the TRB repertoire in peripheral blood. Broader findings and caveats from the paper: Limited PBMC availability meant only the TCR beta chain was sequenced, without alpha chain pairing. Inferences about post-ART repertoire changes were limited because no data were available on ART adherence, viral resistance or therapy changes. Unsorted PBMC were profiled instead of sorted CD4+ and CD8+ T cells because pre-ART samples had limited cell numbers. A significant increase in TRB diversity was found to be associated with ART initiation, although TRB diversity was observed to remain significantly below that of transplant donor controls even after long-term ART. Compared with controls, HIV repertoires had narrower CDR3 length ranges, and the network structure pointed to an antigen-experienced repertoire that shifted only slightly toward naive after ART. The samples were dated from about 2003 to 2017, and the ART regimens that were used may be less effective than current ART regimens. Expanded TRB clones identified before ART initiation dominated the repertoire across all time points, though the dominance fluctuated and decreased in many PLHIV after ART.

Looking up the germline V gene yields CDR1 MDHEN and CDR2 SYDVKM. The CDR3 goes from the cysteine to the phenylalanine over 15 residues. The sequence is cut down to CDR3 DNA, 45 bases in frame from base 1. Relative to germline, V is missing 6 bases and J is missing 2 bases, with 6 bases of the junction outside any gene match. Participants were included only if at least one PBMC sample before ART initiation and at least two post-ART samples were available. All participants with HIV were treated in the United States of America. Before DNA extraction, cryopreserved samples of roughly 0.95-10 million PBMC were thawed and washed. At the time of the earliest PBMC sample, participants with HIV were aged between about 20 and 54 years. PBMC samples from each participant spanned 1-4 timepoints before ART initiation and 2-8 timepoints after ART initiation, with a median of 7 samples. Serial HIV viral load, CD4+ T-cell count, ART history and demographic data were obtained for every participant. Genomic DNA was extracted from unsorted PBMC with a Qiagen kit on a QIAcube, processed in batches of 12 samples.

Sequencing of the TRB variable region was done with the immunoSEQ hsTCRB v3.0 assay at survey level resolution. A depth of roughly 35,000-50,000 T-cell genomes per sample was targeted for TRB sequencing. TRB libraries were pooled and sequenced on an Illumina MiSeq using a v3 150-cycle kit. The paper's data handling went like this. Repertoire analysis ran in R within a reproducible Nextflow workflow covering QC, data transformation and analysis. LymphoSeq2, an R package for exploring AIRR-Seq data, was used to implement custom analyses. A handful of samples that produced fewer than 5000 total TRB sequences were removed, so 150 to 200 HIV repertoires were analyzed. Among the roughly 200 retained HIV repertoires, fewer than 65 were collected before ART initiation and under 150 after ART initiation. Repertoires were downsampled to 5000 TRB nucleotide sequences, with summary statistics averaged over 100 downsampling iterations. Only TRB sequences with CDR3 regions of at least seven amino acids were retained for analysis. Diversity was assessed using a clonality score derived from Shannon entropy and using the Gini coefficient. In repertoire networks, the top 5000 CDR3 amino acid sequences were linked whenever an edit distance of one separated two sequences. GLIPH2 predicted antigen specificity groups and MHC restriction for TRB CDR3 amino acid sequences. To flag known associations with CMV, EBV, HIV or tissue antigens, CDR3 amino acid sequences were compared against VDJdb and McPAS-TCR. Pre-ART, post-ART and control groups were compared with Wilcoxon signed-rank tests and Holm-Bonferroni correction. Drawn from immuneACCESS, this table holds only the in-frame rearrangements with V and J called that TCRdb kept. Clones are partly lost; checked studies trace under half to an unresolved V gene and leave the rest unexplained. The D gene and trimming were derived from the DNA, and the V and J assignments and clone size from that table. The sample table lists 25,000 to 35,000 clones, 70% to 90% of them with a count of one. The ten largest clones take up almost 7.5% of the sample.

Regarding this clone: The antigen it binds to is not known. Per-nucleotide qualities are absent, and no much larger clonotype sits a single base away.

Sequenced material: unsorted PBMCs, taken roughly 5 years before starting antiretroviral therapy. This clonotype was obtained from a middle-aged man with HIV. The chain is encoded by TRBV28 joined to TRBJ2-2; 7 of the junction bases match TRBD2. The DNA reads TGTGCCAGCAGGTTCCTAGCGGCTAACACCGGGGAGCTGTTTTTT. Protein translation: CASRFLAANTGELFF.